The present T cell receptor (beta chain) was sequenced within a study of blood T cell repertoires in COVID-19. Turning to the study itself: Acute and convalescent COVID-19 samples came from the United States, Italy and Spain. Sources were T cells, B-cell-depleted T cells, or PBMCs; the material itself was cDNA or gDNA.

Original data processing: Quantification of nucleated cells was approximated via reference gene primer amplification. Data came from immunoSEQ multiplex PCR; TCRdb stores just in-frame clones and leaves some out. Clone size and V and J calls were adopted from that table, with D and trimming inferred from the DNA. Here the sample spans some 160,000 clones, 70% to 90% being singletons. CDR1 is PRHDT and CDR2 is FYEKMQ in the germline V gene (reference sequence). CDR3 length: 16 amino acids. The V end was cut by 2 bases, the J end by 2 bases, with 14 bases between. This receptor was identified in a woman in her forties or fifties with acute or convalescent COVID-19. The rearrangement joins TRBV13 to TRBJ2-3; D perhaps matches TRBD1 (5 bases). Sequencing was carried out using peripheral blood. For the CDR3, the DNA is TGTGCCAGCAGCTTAAGGTCGGGCAGGGCCACAGATACGCAGTATTTT. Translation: CASSLRSGRATDTQYF.